The 28 T cell receptor beta chains given below trace back to one sample, sequenced in a study of breast tumors, draining lymph nodes, adjacent tissues. Samples came from axillary lymph nodes draining the breast cancer. TCRdb ran MiXCR on the multiplex PCR reads and lists one entry per CDR3 protein. The sample has roughly 130,000 distinct CDR3 sequences; 20% are singletons. The sample was axillary lymph node tissue. These receptors were collected from a female donor with breast cancer. Some clones in this sample may be carry-over from other donors' samples.

The rearrangement links TRBV6-5 to TRBJ2-4; D may correspond to TRBD1 or TRBD2 (5 bases each). Germline CDR1 reads MNHEY; CDR2 reads SVGAGI. V was trimmed by 0 bases and J by 0 bases, leaving 9 bases between them. There are 16 residues in the CDR3. The CDR3 loop is CASSYSGTLAKNIQYF. As DNA, the CDR3 is TGTGCCAGCAGTTACTCGGGGACCTTAGCCAAAAACATTCAGTACTTC.

Turning to this clonotype: A much larger clone is a single base away; this may be a read error. V gene TRBV20-1 combines with J gene TRBJ1-4; TRBD1 matches at 9 bases. The J segment lost 15 bases and the V segment lost 5 bases, leaving 19 bases of the junction unmatched. Per germline, CDR1 DFQATT and CDR2 SNEGSKA (reference sequence). This CDR3 has 15 residues. The CDR3 is CSAHTKQGAVNGVFF. The CDR3 DNA reads TGCAGTGCTCACACAAAACAGGGGGCGGTTAATGGGGTGTTTTTT.

In its sample, this clonotype was seen many times. This rearrangement joins TRBV5-1 to TRBJ2-6, with D possibly being TRBD2 (6 bases). Germline CDR1 is SGHRS and CDR2 is YFSETQ. The ends were cut back, 7 bases at V and 2 bases at J, with 10 bases in the middle. This CDR3 has 14 residues. The CDR3 loop reads CASSGGTGANVLTF. The CDR3, as DNA: TGCGCCAGCTCCGGGGGAACTGGGGCCAACGTCCTGACTTTC.

This clonotype was recorded at least ten times. The CDR3 region is CASSYGSGVVYEQYF. CDR3 bases: TGTGCCAGCAGTTACGGGTCGGGAGTGGTCTACGAGCAGTACTTC. The chain combines TRBV6-2 or TRBV6-3 with TRBJ2-7; maybe TRBD2 (6 bases). The V end lost 2 bases, the J end lost 3 bases, and 14 bases lay between the germline ends. This CDR3 is 15 amino acids long. Germline V gene sequence: CDR1 MNHEY, CDR2 SVGEGT.

This clonotype came up many times. The chain joins TRBV10-3 to TRBJ2-2; D not resolved. V was cut by 4 bases and J by 6 bases, with 9 bases left in between. Germline loops: CDR1 ENHRY, CDR2 SYGVKD. The CDR3 length is 13 residues. CDR3 bases: TGTGCCATCAGTGCTGGAAGCGCCGGGGAGCTGTTTTTT. Translated: CAISAGSAGELFF.

This clonotype was found many times. The genes are TRBV6-6 and TRBJ2-1; 15 bases are a match to TRBD2. This CDR3 comprises 17 residues. Germline V gene sequence: CDR1 MNHNY, CDR2 SVGAGI (reference sequence). The ends lost 7 bases at V and 5 bases at J; junction bases unmatched: 9. This CDR3 is CASTSGTSGRRDNEQFF. The CDR3, as DNA: TGTGCCAGCACCTCCGGGACTAGCGGGAGGAGGGACAATGAGCAGTTCTTC.

The chain joins TRBV6-2 or TRBV6-3 to TRBJ1-4, with D maybe TRBD1 (5 bases). Per germline, CDR1 MNHEY and CDR2 SVGEGT. The V and J ends lost 6 bases and 0 bases respectively, with 14 bases between them. This CDR3 is 16 amino acids long. The CDR3 DNA follows: TGTGCCAGCAGCAACCGTGGGGCGACAACTAATGAAAAACTGTTTTTT. This encodes CASSNRGATTNEKLFF.

This clonotype was observed at least ten times. This sequence joins TRBV20-1 and TRBJ1-5; D is unresolved. The germline V and J ends were trimmed by 3 bases and 0 bases, with 18 bases remaining between them. CDR1 and CDR2 (germline): DFQATT, SNEGSKA (reference sequence). CDR3 length equals 17 residues. CDR3 nucleotides: TGCAGTGCTAGCCACCCAGACGGATACTATAGCAATCAGCCCCAGCATTTT. Translation: CSASHPDGYYSNQPQHF.

This clonotype occurred a few times. The chain joins TRBV28 to TRBJ1-5; 9 bases agree with TRBD1. Germline loops: CDR1 MDHEN, CDR2 SYDVKM. CDR3 length: 13 residues. The ends lost 7 bases at V and 6 bases at J; junction bases unmatched: 4. As DNA, the CDR3 is TGTGCCAGCATTCCGGGACAGGGTCAGCCCCAGCATTTT. Its protein is CASIPGQGQPQHF.

The table lists this clonotype with many counts. CDR3 DNA sequence: TGTGCCAGCAGCCGAACCGGGACAGACCAAGAGACCCAGTACTTC. Its translation: CASSRTGTDQETQYF. The V and J genes are TRBV7-2 and TRBJ2-5; 7 bases are shared with TRBD1. J was trimmed by 0 bases and V by 5 bases; bases with no gene match: 6. This CDR3 has 15 residues. Germline-derived CDR1 and CDR2 are SGHTA and FQGNSA.

V and J are TRBV20-1 and TRBJ2-5, with TRBD2 matching over 7 bases. The CDR3 is 14 residues long. J was trimmed by 4 bases and V by 8 bases; bases with no gene match: 13. Germline CDR1 is DFQATT and CDR2 is SNEGSKA (reference sequence). The CDR3 DNA follows: TGCAGTACCTTGAGGCGGGGGATACGAGAGACCCAGTACTTC. Protein sequence: CSTLRRGIRETQYF.

A note on this clonotype: A much larger clone lies one base from this, so it may be a read error. The chain uses TRBV12-3 or TRBV12-4 and TRBJ2-1; the D is unclear. This CDR3 is built from 13 residues. V was trimmed by 3 bases and J by 7 bases, leaving 10 bases between them. CDR3 DNA: TGTGCCAGCAGTTTCTCCCGGCCGAATGAGCAGTTCTTC. It codes for CASSFSRPNEQFF.

V and J are TRBV24-1 and TRBJ1-1, with no clear D. In germline, CDR1 is KGHDR, CDR2 SFDVKD. The CDR3 covers 8 residues. V lost 8 bases, J lost 7 bases, and 1 base lay in between. In DNA, the CDR3 is TGTGCCACCAATGAAGCTTTCTTT. Protein: CATNEAFF.

This clonotype was detected ten times or more. The chain combines TRBV19 with TRBJ2-5; tentatively, D is TRBD1 (6 bases). V shed 1 base and J shed 4 bases, with 13 bases lying between them. The CDR3 length is 15 residues. Looked up from germline, CDR1 is LNHDA and CDR2 is SQIVND (reference sequence). CDR3 region: CASSIVTGLGETQYF. The CDR3 DNA follows: TGTGCCAGTAGTATAGTCACAGGGCTAGGAGAGACCCAGTACTTC.

There are many counts of this clonotype. The DNA for the CDR3 is TGTGCCAGCAGCTTAGGTGCCGCGGGGGACCCGCAGTTCTTC. Translated, it gives CASSLGAAGDPQFF. The chain couples TRBV7-8 to TRBJ2-1; 7 bases fit TRBD2. The V segment lost 1 base and the J segment 12 bases; nucleotides outside the gene matches: 9. The CDR3 loop spans 14 amino acids. CDR1 and CDR2 from the germline V gene are SGHVS and FQNEAQ.

This sequence joins TRBV20-1 and TRBJ2-3, with a weak D call TRBD2 (5 bases). Germline V gives CDR1 DFQATT, CDR2 SNEGSKA (reference sequence). This CDR3 comprises 16 residues. V was trimmed by 2 bases and J by 0 bases, leaving 15 bases between them. CDR3 DNA: TGCAGTGCTAGACTTCACCAGCGGTCTAGCACAGATACGCAGTATTTT. As protein: CSARLHQRSSTDTQYF.

In this sample, this clonotype turned up many times. The chain uses TRBV7-3 and TRBJ2-2; the match to TRBD2 covers 8 bases. This CDR3 region has 14 residues. Losses at the gene ends were 5 bases for V and 7 bases for J; bases not matched to a gene: 6. Germline V gene sequence: CDR1 SGHTA, CDR2 FQGTGA. The CDR3 bases are TGTGCCAGCAGCCCCGGGACTAGTAGCGGGGAGCTGTTTTTT. Encoded protein: CASSPGTSSGELFF.

On this clonotype: A much larger clone lies one base from this, so it may be a read error. The chain employs TRBV5-6 and TRBJ2-7, with 8 bases aligning to TRBD2. The V and J ends lost 5 bases and 9 bases, in that order; junction bases with no gene match: 16. The CDR3 contains 15 residues. Germline assignment: CDR1 SGHDT and CDR2 YYEEEE. CDR3 bases: TGTGCCAGCAGTCCGATCGGGGGGGTTCGGAAGGGGCAGTACTTC. Translating gives CASSPIGGVRKGQYF.

The sample holds many counts of this clonotype. The V gene is TRBV19, the J gene TRBJ1-5, with a weak D call TRBD1 (6 bases). Germline CDR1 and CDR2: LNHDA and SQIVND (reference sequence). The germline V and J ends were trimmed by 5 bases and 4 bases, with 15 bases remaining between them. The CDR3 covers 15 residues. CDR3 in amino acids: CASSESAGVNQPQHF. CDR3 DNA: TGTGCCAGTAGTGAGTCGGCAGGGGTAAATCAGCCCCAGCATTTT.

About this clonotype itself: Possible read error: a much larger clone is one base away. V gene TRBV3-1 combines with J gene TRBJ2-5, with 12 bases matching TRBD2. This CDR3 spans 16 amino acids. The germline gives CDR1 LGHDT, CDR2 YNNKEL (reference sequence). Here the CDR3 DNA reads TGTGCCAGCAGCCAAGCTAGCGGGGGGGCGCGGGAGACCCAGCACTTC. This sequence encodes CASSQASGGARETQHF.

The sample holds many counts of this clonotype. The V gene is TRBV10-2, the J gene TRBJ2-5; D is unclear. With 6 bases removed from V and 1 base from J, the gap between germline ends came to 15 bases. This CDR3 comprises 15 residues. Per the germline V gene, CDR1 is WSHSY and CDR2 is SAAADI. This CDR3 is CASRPPLPGQETQYF. The CDR3 DNA reads TGCGCCAGCAGACCACCTCTGCCGGGCCAAGAGACCCAGTACTTC.

CDR3 sequence reads: CASSWSGVINEKLFF. CDR3 sequence (DNA): TGTGCCAGCAGTTGGAGTGGAGTCATTAATGAAAAACTGTTTTTT. This chain links TRBV27 with TRBJ1-4; D uncertain. V gave up 4 bases and J gave up 4 bases, with 13 bases separating them. There are 15 residues in the CDR3. Per the germline V gene, CDR1 is MNHEY and CDR2 is SMNVEV (reference sequence).

Ten or more counts support this clonotype. V usage is TRBV10-2 and J usage is TRBJ1-5, with D perhaps TRBD1 (5 bases). The CDR3 is made up of 14 amino acids. Per the germline V gene, CDR1 is WSHSY and CDR2 is SAAADI. Trimming pared 2 bases from V and 4 bases from J, leaving 9 bases between. The CDR3 sequence: CASSEMPGNQPQHF. The CDR3 bases are TGCGCCAGCAGTGAGATGCCAGGGAATCAGCCCCAGCATTTT.

This clonotype was observed many times. CDR3 amino acids: CASSPGSEDTQYF. CDR3 bases: TGTGCCAGCAGCCCGGGATCTGAGGATACGCAGTATTTT. The chain couples TRBV7-9 to TRBJ2-3; maybe TRBD2 (5 bases). Trimming removed 5 bases at V and 6 bases at J, with 12 bases between. Germline assignment: CDR1 SEHNR and CDR2 FQNEAQ (reference sequence). This CDR3 is built from 13 residues.

The V call is TRBV4-2, the J call TRBJ2-6, with 7 bases lining up with TRBD1. CDR3 length equals 17 residues. Losses at the gene ends were 11 bases for V and 4 bases for J; bases not matched to a gene: 17. Germline V gene data show CDR1 as LGHNA and CDR2 as YNFKEQ. CDR3 amino acids: CARPPTGFASGANVLTF. As DNA, the CDR3 is TGTGCCCGACCTCCGACAGGGTTTGCTTCCGGGGCCAACGTCCTGACTTTC.

This clonotype was seen repeatedly, ten times or more. This rearrangement joins TRBV20-1 to TRBJ1-5, with 7 bases that match TRBD1. The CDR3 length is 14 residues. From germline, CDR1 is DFQATT and CDR2 SNEGSKA (reference sequence). J lost 0 bases, V lost 6 bases, and 5 bases had no gene match. The CDR3, as DNA: TGCAGTGCAGAAGACAGGGTTAGCAATCAGCCCCAGCATTTT. Protein: CSAEDRVSNQPQHF.

This clonotype was seen once. The CDR3 end shows no conserved phenylalanine or tryptophan, and so a read error is likely. This chain uses TRBV25-1 with TRBJ1-2; no clear D. V was pared by 3 bases and J by 0 bases, with 5 bases between. CDR3 length: 13 residues. From germline, CDR1 is MGHDK and CDR2 SYGVNS. The CDR3 is CASSETTNYGYTC. DNA for the CDR3: TGTGCCAGCAGTGAGACAACTAACTATGGCTACACCTGC.

This clonotype has just a few counts. The genes are TRBV6-1 and TRBJ1-5; maybe TRBD1 (5 bases). V lost 1 base, J lost 4 bases, and 14 bases lay in between. The germline V gene encodes CDR1 MNHNS and CDR2 SASEGT. CDR3 length equals 16 residues. The CDR3, as DNA: TGTGCCAGCAGTGAAGTTTTCGGAAACAGGAATCAGCCCCAGCATTTT. It is translated as CASSEVFGNRNQPQHF.